These 23 T cell receptor beta chains share one sample of origin, sequenced in a study of PD-L1 blockade in urothelial cancer. The method was immunoSEQ multiplex PCR; TCRdb's version includes in-frame clones alone and lacks a portion of them. The sample carries some 40,000 clones, around 90% recorded once. Time point in this sample: peripheral blood 6 weeks after treatment start. Material: PBMCs, obtained around atezolizumab (anti-PD-L1) treatment. These receptors all come from a man between 65 and 79 years old with urothelial cancer.

This rearrangement joins TRBV4-2 to TRBJ1-4; TRBD1 matches at 10 bases. The CDR3 has 15 amino acids. With V trimmed by 0 bases and J by 8 bases, 3 bases remained unmatched. Germline lookup yields CDR1 LGHNA and CDR2 YNFKEQ. The CDR3: CASSQETGGLEKLFF. The CDR3 DNA is TGTGCCAGCAGCCAAGAGACAGGGGGCCTGGAAAAACTGTTTTTT.

This rearrangement joins TRBV27 to TRBJ1-2, with 7 bases matching TRBD1. Germline CDR1 MNHEY, CDR2 SMNVEV (reference sequence). The CDR3 consists of 14 residues. Trimming removed 4 bases from V and 8 bases from J; junction bases left unmatched: 10. The CDR3 DNA reads TGTGCCAGCAGTTCCCCGCGGACAGGATGGGGCTACACCTTC. This codes for CASSSPRTGWGYTF.

The CDR3 loop reads CASSFKQGSHEQYF. Written as DNA, the CDR3 is TGTGCCAGCAGCTTCAAACAGGGGTCCCACGAGCAGTACTTC. This chain uses TRBV7-6 with TRBJ2-7; TRBD1 aligns across 7 bases. CDR3 size: 14 residues. Germline loops: CDR1 SGHVS, CDR2 FNYEAQ. Losses at the gene ends were 3 bases for V and 5 bases for J; bases not matched to a gene: 7.

The chain recombines TRBV28 with TRBJ1-5, with a tentative D call TRBD1 (5 bases). The CDR3 loop spans 19 amino acids. In germline, CDR1 is MDHEN, CDR2 SYDVKM. Trimming pared 2 bases from V and 0 bases from J, leaving 20 bases between. CDR3: CASSLQAKGQGYSNQPQHF. The CDR3 bases are TGTGCCAGCAGTTTACAGGCTAAAGGGCAGGGCTATAGCAATCAGCCCCAGCATTTT. Full variable domain (rest looked up from reference TRBV28 and TRBJ1-5): DVKVTQSSRYLVKRTGEKVFLECVQDMDHENMFWYRQDPGLGLRLIYFSYDVKMKEKGDIPEGYSVSREKKERFSLILESASTNQTSMYLCASSLQAKGQGYSNQPQHFGDGTRLSIL.

V is TRBV28 and J is TRBJ1-1, with 12 bases that match TRBD1. Germline V lookup: CDR1 MDHEN, CDR2 SYDVKM. The CDR3 sequence is 16 residues long. The V segment lost 4 bases and the J segment 4 bases; nucleotides outside the gene matches: 7. This CDR3 is CASSSGTGGAGTEAFF. As DNA, the CDR3 is TGTGCCAGCAGTTCCGGGACAGGGGGCGCGGGCACTGAAGCTTTCTTT.

V and J are TRBV9 and TRBJ2-1; no clear D gene. The CDR3 consists of 15 residues. Trimming removed 3 bases at V and 3 bases at J, with 13 bases between. Germline values: CDR1 SGDLS, CDR2 YYNGEE. Here the CDR3 DNA reads TGTGCCAGCAGCGCGTCCTCCGCACACTACAATGAGCAGTTCTTC. Translating it yields CASSASSAHYNEQFF.

This chain uses TRBV29-1 with TRBJ1-1; 9 bases agree with TRBD1. The CDR3 has 14 amino acids. Germline assignment: CDR1 SQVTM and CDR2 ANQGSEA. V lost 8 bases and J lost 1; bases outside the gene matches: 8. CDR3 coding DNA: TGCAGCTCGCTGGGACAGGGATGGAACACTGAAGCTTTCTTT. It codes for CSSLGQGWNTEAFF.

This clone is a singleton in its sample. The V call is TRBV15, the J call TRBJ2-3; 13 bases agree with TRBD2. J gave up 5 bases and V 8 bases, and 4 bases lay outside the gene matches. Germline loops: CDR1 LNHNV, CDR2 YYDKDF (reference sequence). The CDR3 sequence is 14 residues long. In DNA form, the CDR3 reads TGTGCCACCTCCGGACTAGCGGGAGTAGATACGCAGTATTTT. Encoded protein: CATSGLAGVDTQYF.

This clone was picked up one time. The identical CDR3 is also encoded by other nucleotide sequences in the sample. V is TRBV5-1 and J is TRBJ2-7; D perhaps matches TRBD2 (6 bases). This CDR3 comprises 14 residues. Trimming took 0 bases from V and 2 from J, leaving 9 bases between them. Looked up from germline, CDR1 is SGHRS and CDR2 is YFSETQ. The CDR3 here is CASSLAGVPYEQYF. The CDR3 DNA sequence: TGCGCCAGCAGCTTGGCGGGGGTCCCCTACGAGCAGTACTTC.

This chain links TRBV5-4 with TRBJ2-5; D unclear. From germline, CDR1 is SGHNT and CDR2 YYREEE (reference sequence). Trimming took 3 bases from V and 0 from J, leaving 6 bases between them. The length of the CDR3 is 13 residues. As DNA, the CDR3 is TGTGCCAGCAGCTCCCCGTACCAAGAGACCCAGTACTTC. Protein: CASSSPYQETQYF. Full variable domain (outside the CDR3, taken from reference TRBV5-4 and TRBJ2-5): ETGVTQSPTHLIKTRGQQVTLRCSSQSGHNTVSWYQQALGQGPQFIFQYYREEENGRGNFPPRFSGLQFPNYSSELNVNALELDDSALYLCASSSPYQETQYFGPGTRLLVL.

V usage is TRBV19 and J usage is TRBJ1-2, with D possibly being TRBD1 (6 bases). CDR1 and CDR2 (germline): LNHDA, SQIVND (reference sequence). There are 14 residues in the CDR3. Trimming left V 5 bases short and J 0 bases short, with 10 bases between. Here the CDR3 DNA reads TGTGCCAGTAGTCAGGGGCTAGCTAACTATGGCTACACCTTC. Residues: CASSQGLANYGYTF.

A single count supports this clone. The chain recombines TRBV5-1 with TRBJ2-3; a weak D match, TRBD2 (7 bases). The CDR3 covers 16 residues. V was shortened by 4 bases and J by 4 bases, with 19 bases between the two germline ends. The germline CDR1 and CDR2 sequences are SGHRS and YFSETQ. The CDR3 nucleotides are TGCGCCAGCAGCCTTCAGGGGAGCGGGAATGCAGATACGCAGTATTTT. Translated: CASSLQGSGNADTQYF.

This chain joins TRBV5-1 and TRBJ2-3; possibly TRBD2 for D (5 bases). The CDR3 covers 15 residues. V lost 1 base, J lost 0 bases, and 9 bases lay in between. CDR1 is SGHRS and CDR2 is YFSETQ in the germline V gene. The CDR3 reads CASSLKAASTDTQYF. Written as DNA, the CDR3 is TGCGCCAGCAGCTTGAAAGCGGCTAGCACAGATACGCAGTATTTT.

The chain carries TRBV6-6 and TRBJ1-2; TRBD1 agrees at 10 bases. The CDR3 covers 14 residues. Germline V gives CDR1 MNHNY, CDR2 SVGAGI (reference sequence). V lost 6 bases, J lost 8 bases, and 9 bases stayed unmatched. CDR3 in amino acids: CASRPGTGVVGYTF. The CDR3 DNA is TGTGCCAGCAGACCCGGGACAGGGGTGGTAGGCTACACCTTC.

The rearrangement uses TRBV2 and TRBJ1-5; perhaps TRBD1 as D (5 bases). The CDR3 totals 16 residues. The V end lost 4 bases, the J end lost 4 bases, and 17 bases lay between the germline ends. Per germline, CDR1 SNHLY and CDR2 FYNNEI. The CDR3 reads CASSAMTEPHNQPQHF. The CDR3 DNA reads TGTGCCAGCAGTGCAATGACAGAACCCCATAATCAGCCCCAGCATTTT.

This chain joins TRBV28 and TRBJ2-7; 7 nucleotides line up with TRBD1. V was pared by 6 bases and J by 0 bases, with 14 bases of the junction left unmatched. The CDR3 totals 17 residues. From germline, CDR1 is MDHEN and CDR2 SYDVKM. CDR3 residues: CASRNQQGTPSSYEQYF. The CDR3, as DNA: TGTGCCAGCAGAAACCAACAGGGGACGCCGAGCTCCTACGAGCAGTACTTC.

V usage is TRBV11-2 and J usage is TRBJ2-2; 10 bases align to TRBD2. Trimming cost V 2 bases and J 5 bases; bases outside gene matches: 5. CDR3 length: 16 amino acids. Germline assignment: CDR1 SGHAT and CDR2 FQNNGV. The CDR3 is CASSLIAGGQTGELFF. The CDR3 nucleotides are TGTGCCAGCAGCTTAATAGCGGGAGGTCAAACCGGGGAGCTGTTTTTT.

V and J are TRBV30 and TRBJ1-5; 12 positions match TRBD1. Germline V gives CDR1 GTSNPN, CDR2 SVGIG (reference sequence). V gave up 2 bases and J gave up 1 base; unmatched junction bases: 3. The CDR3 spans 16 residues. For the CDR3, the DNA is TGTGCCTGGAGTTTGGGACAGGGGGCAAGCAATCAGCCCCAGCATTTT. As protein: CAWSLGQGASNQPQHF. Based on the CDR3 plus reference TRBV30 and TRBJ1-5, the full variable domain is SQTIHQWPATLVQPVGSPLSLECTVEGTSNPNLYWYRQAAGRGLQLLFYSVGIGQISSEVPQNLSASRPQDRQFILSSKKLLLSDSGFYLCAWSLGQGASNQPQHFGDGTRLSIL.

The genes are TRBV15 and TRBJ2-5; no definite D call. In germline, CDR1 is LNHNV, CDR2 YYDKDF (reference sequence). This CDR3 has 11 residues. V was trimmed by 3 bases and J by 5 bases, leaving 4 bases between them. This CDR3 reads CATSSQETQYF. As DNA, the CDR3 is TGTGCCACCAGCAGCCAGGAGACCCAGTACTTC.

The CDR3 here is CASSLRAIQGAYSGNTIYF. CDR3 bases: TGTGCCAGCAGTTTACGCGCCATACAGGGGGCTTACTCTGGAAACACCATATATTTT. The rearrangement links TRBV27 to TRBJ1-3; 9 positions match TRBD1. This CDR3 region has 19 residues. Germline-derived CDR1 and CDR2 are MNHEY and SMNVEV (reference sequence). Trimming removed 2 bases from V and 0 bases from J; junction bases left unmatched: 11.

The J gene is TRBJ1-1, the V gene TRBV6-1; D not certain. There are 14 residues in the CDR3. The germline V gene has CDR1 MNHNS and CDR2 SASEGT. V was cut by 7 bases and J by 0 bases, with 12 bases left in between. The CDR3 DNA sequence: TGTGCCAGCAAGAGGCCCCGTCTGAACACTGAAGCTTTCTTT. Translating it yields CASKRPRLNTEAFF.

The V call is TRBV14, the J call TRBJ1-2; 9 bases align to TRBD1. This CDR3 is 16 amino acids long. With 1 base clipped from V and 2 bases from J, the junction kept 5 bases outside the gene matches. The germline CDR1 and CDR2 sequences are SGHDN and FVKESK. Here the CDR3 reads CASSQAPGQGNYGYTF. The CDR3 DNA sequence: TGTGCCAGCAGCCAAGCCCCGGGACAGGGCAACTATGGCTACACCTTC.

The chain recombines TRBV5-4 with TRBJ2-2, with TRBD2 identical over 8 bases. The CDR3 totals 15 residues. Germline V gene data show CDR1 as SGHNT and CDR2 as YYREEE (reference sequence). The junction had 4 bases not matched to a gene; V was cut back by 2 bases and J by 4 bases. The CDR3 reads CASSFVAGPTGELFF. The CDR3 DNA follows: TGTGCCAGCAGCTTTGTAGCGGGACCCACCGGGGAGCTGTTTTTT.